This entry concerns a single T cell receptor beta chain. Other nucleotide sequences in the sample specify the same CDR3. This specimen belongs to a study of blood T cell repertoires in COVID-19. Generated by immunoSEQ multiplex PCR, the TCRdb table keeps only in-frame clones and is missing some. The table includes around 140,000 clones, roughly 90% detected once. CDR1 is LNHDA, CDR2 SQIVND, per germline (reference sequence). V was cut by 1 base and J by 4 bases, with 11 bases left in between. This CDR3 has 15 residues. The specimen was peripheral blood. V usage is TRBV19 and J usage is TRBJ1-5, with a possible D match to TRBD1 (6 bases). This TCR came from a man over 45 with active or convalescent COVID-19. The CDR3 loop reads CASSIVGQSNQPQHF. In DNA form, the CDR3 reads TGTGCCAGTAGTATAGTTGGACAGTCTAATCAGCCCCAGCATTTT.